This is a list of T cell receptor beta chains from one sample in a study of T cell responses to AZD1222 COVID-19 vaccine. The assay was immunoSEQ multiplex PCR, and TCRdb's table has in-frame clones only and misses some. Found here are 110,000 to 150,000 clones, 80% to 95% of them singletons; the top ten hold 3.1%. Sequencing was performed on peripheral blood, taken on day 0 of AZD1222 vaccination. Receptors originate from an adult in good health. Each CDR3 is given with its conserved first and last residue. Fields, in order: D gene, V gene, J gene, CDR3 protein. D genes are given only for firm matches.

D: NA; V: TRBV27; J: TRBJ1-2; CDR3: CASSFSGNYGYTF
D: TRBD1; V: TRBV4-1; J: TRBJ2-7; CDR3: CASSQILGTGAIYEQYF
D: NA; V: TRBV7-9; J: TRBJ1-2; CDR3: CASTLGRDGYTF
D: TRBD1; V: TRBV9; J: TRBJ2-2; CDR3: CASSPRQGAIYTGELFF
D: TRBD2; V: TRBV9; J: TRBJ2-7; CDR3: CASSVGLAGDYEQYF
D: NA; V: TRBV11-1; J: TRBJ2-7; CDR3: CASSERSGFYEQYF
D: NA; V: TRBV10-3; J: TRBJ1-1; CDR3: CAISESTEGTEAFF
D: NA; V: TRBV27; J: TRBJ2-7; CDR3: CASSQGVSYEQYF
D: NA; V: TRBV5-1; J: TRBJ2-3; CDR3: CASSTSRATSTDTQYF
D: NA; V: TRBV30; J: TRBJ1-2; CDR3: CAWSGVGHYDPYGYTF
D: NA; V: TRBV5-1; J: TRBJ1-2; CDR3: CASSLVAEPYGYTF
D: NA; V: TRBV11-2; J: TRBJ2-7; CDR3: CASSSLAGRAAYEQYF
D: TRBD2; V: TRBV5-1; J: TRBJ2-1; CDR3: CASRLAGGRASYNEQFF
D: TRBD2; V: TRBV4-1; J: TRBJ2-7; CDR3: CASSQSSREGYEQYF
D: NA; V: TRBV21-1; J: TRBJ2-7; CDR3: CASSPRQGAGEQYF
D: NA; V: TRBV30; J: TRBJ1-5; CDR3: CAWSVDSYSNQPQHF
D: NA; V: TRBV3-1/TRBV3-2; J: TRBJ1-5; CDR3: CASSQDWGGNQPQHF
D: NA; V: TRBV4-1; J: TRBJ1-1; CDR3: CASSQDLQGSMNTEAFF
D: NA; V: TRBV11-2; J: TRBJ1-5; CDR3: CASSLVSGNQPQHF